This entry lists 5 T cell receptor beta chains sequenced from one sample in a study of T cell responses to AZD1222 COVID-19 vaccine. TCRdb keeps only in-frame clones here, not all; method: immunoSEQ multiplex PCR. The sample has roughly 150,000 clones; roughly 90% are singletons. The sample in question was peripheral blood, obtained on day 0 of AZD1222 vaccination. These receptors came from an adult in good health.

The rearrangement uses TRBV24-1 and TRBJ1-3; D is uncertain. The germline V gene encodes CDR1 KGHDR and CDR2 SFDVKD. The CDR3 sequence is 16 residues long. With 2 bases removed from V and 0 bases from J, the gap between germline ends came to 10 bases. The CDR3 nucleotides read TGTGCCACCAGTGATTATGAGGCGGACTCTGGAAACACCATATATTTT. Its translation is CATSDYEADSGNTIYF.

This rearrangement joins TRBV7-2 to TRBJ2-5; 8 bases are a match to TRBD1. There are 15 residues in the CDR3. Trimming at V came to 5 bases and at J to 0 bases, leaving 5 bases not matched to a gene. Germline V gives CDR1 SGHTA, CDR2 FQGNSA. The CDR3 spells CASSTRQGYQETQYF. The CDR3 coding sequence is TGTGCCAGCAGCACCAGACAGGGGTACCAAGAGACCCAGTACTTC.

This rearrangement joins TRBV7-9 to TRBJ2-7; 10 bases agree with TRBD1. The CDR3 covers 15 residues. V lost 4 bases and J lost 3; bases outside the gene matches: 6. CDR1 and CDR2 from the germline V gene are SEHNR and FQNEAQ (reference sequence). Here the CDR3 reads CASSSGQGQFYEQYF. DNA for the CDR3: TGTGCCAGCAGCTCGGGACAGGGGCAATTCTACGAGCAGTACTTC.

V is TRBV9 and J is TRBJ2-7; D ambiguous. This CDR3 is built from 13 residues. CDR1 and CDR2 (germline): SGDLS, YYNGEE. V lost 1 base to trimming and J lost 4 bases, with 9 bases between them. CDR3 bases: TGTGCCAGCAGCGTAAACACGGGTTACGAGCAGTACTTC. As protein: CASSVNTGYEQYF.

This chain uses TRBV5-4 with TRBJ1-4, with TRBD1 matching over 9 bases. Germline loops: CDR1 SGHNT, CDR2 YYREEE (reference sequence). The CDR3 loop spans 17 amino acids. J lost 0 bases, V lost 4 bases, and 7 bases had no gene match. CDR3 in amino acids: CASSLDRGVATNEKLFF. The DNA of the CDR3 is TGTGCCAGCAGCCTTGACAGGGGGGTTGCAACTAATGAAAAACTGTTTTTT.